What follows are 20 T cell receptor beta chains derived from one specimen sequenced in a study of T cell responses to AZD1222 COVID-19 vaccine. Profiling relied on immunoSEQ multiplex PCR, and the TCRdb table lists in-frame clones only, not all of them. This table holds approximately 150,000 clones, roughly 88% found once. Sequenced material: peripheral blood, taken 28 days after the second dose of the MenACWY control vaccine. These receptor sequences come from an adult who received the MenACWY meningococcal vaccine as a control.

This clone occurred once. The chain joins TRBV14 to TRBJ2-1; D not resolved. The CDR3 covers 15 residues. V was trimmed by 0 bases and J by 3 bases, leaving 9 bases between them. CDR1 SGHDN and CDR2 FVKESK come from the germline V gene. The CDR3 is CASSQERAGYNEQFF. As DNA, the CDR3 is TGTGCCAGCAGCCAAGAACGGGCAGGCTACAATGAGCAGTTCTTC.

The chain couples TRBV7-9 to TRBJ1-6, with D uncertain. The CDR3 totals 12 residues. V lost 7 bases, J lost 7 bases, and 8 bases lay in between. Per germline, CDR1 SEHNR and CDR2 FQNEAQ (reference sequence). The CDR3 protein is CASTGPNSPLHF. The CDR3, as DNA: TGTGCCAGCACTGGCCCAAATTCACCCCTCCACTTT.

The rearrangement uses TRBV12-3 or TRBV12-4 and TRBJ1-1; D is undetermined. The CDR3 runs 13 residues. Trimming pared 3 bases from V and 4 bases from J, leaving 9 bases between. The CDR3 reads CASSFKGSTEAFF. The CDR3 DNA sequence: TGTGCCAGCAGTTTTAAGGGTAGCACTGAAGCTTTCTTT.

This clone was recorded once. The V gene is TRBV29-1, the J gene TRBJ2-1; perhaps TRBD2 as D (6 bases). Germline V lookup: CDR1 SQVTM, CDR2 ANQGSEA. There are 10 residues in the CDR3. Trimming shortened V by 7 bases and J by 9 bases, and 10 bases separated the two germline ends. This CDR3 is CSGGVSEQFF. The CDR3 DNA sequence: TGCAGCGGGGGGGTTTCTGAGCAGTTCTTC.

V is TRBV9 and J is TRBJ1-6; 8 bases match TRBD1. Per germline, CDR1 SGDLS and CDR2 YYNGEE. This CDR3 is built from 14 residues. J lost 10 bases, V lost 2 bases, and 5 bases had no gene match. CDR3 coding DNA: TGTGCCAGCAGCGTTGGGACAGGCGACTCACCCCTCCACTTT. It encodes CASSVGTGDSPLHF.

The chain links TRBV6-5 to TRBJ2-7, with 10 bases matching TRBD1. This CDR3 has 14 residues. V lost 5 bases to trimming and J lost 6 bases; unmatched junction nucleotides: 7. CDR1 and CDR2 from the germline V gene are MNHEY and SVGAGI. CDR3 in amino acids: CASSPGQGEGEQYF. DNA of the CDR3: TGTGCCAGCAGTCCCGGACAGGGGGAAGGCGAGCAGTACTTC.

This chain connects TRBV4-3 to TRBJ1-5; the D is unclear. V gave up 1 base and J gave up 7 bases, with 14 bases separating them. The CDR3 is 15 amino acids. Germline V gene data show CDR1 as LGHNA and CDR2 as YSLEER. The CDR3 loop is CASSQGLREDQPQHF. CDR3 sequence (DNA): TGCGCCAGCAGCCAAGGCTTGAGGGAGGACCAGCCCCAGCATTTT.

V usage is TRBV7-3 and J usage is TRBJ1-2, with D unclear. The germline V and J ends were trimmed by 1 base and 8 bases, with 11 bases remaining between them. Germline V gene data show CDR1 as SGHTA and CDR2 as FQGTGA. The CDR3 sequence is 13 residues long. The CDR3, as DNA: TGTGCCAGCAGCTTAAATGGGGATTGGGGCTACACCTTC. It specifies CASSLNGDWGYTF. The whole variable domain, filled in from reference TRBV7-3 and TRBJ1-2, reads GAGVSQTPSNKVTEKGKYVELRCDPISGHTALYWYRQSLGQGPEFLIYFQGTGAADDSGLPNDRFFAVRPEGSVSTLKIQRTERGDSAVYLCASSLNGDWGYTFGSGTRLTVV.

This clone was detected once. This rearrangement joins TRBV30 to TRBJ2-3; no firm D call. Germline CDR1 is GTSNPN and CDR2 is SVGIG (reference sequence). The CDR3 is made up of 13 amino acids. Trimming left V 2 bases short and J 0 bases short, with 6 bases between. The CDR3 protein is CAWSHVSTDTQYF. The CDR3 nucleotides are TGTGCCTGGAGTCACGTCAGCACAGATACGCAGTATTTT.

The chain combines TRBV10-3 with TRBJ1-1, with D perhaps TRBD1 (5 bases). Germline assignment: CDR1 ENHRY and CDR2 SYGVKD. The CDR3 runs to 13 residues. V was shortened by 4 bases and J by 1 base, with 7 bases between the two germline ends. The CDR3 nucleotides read TGTGCCATCAGTGGGGGGAAGAACACTGAAGCTTTCTTT. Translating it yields CAISGGKNTEAFF.

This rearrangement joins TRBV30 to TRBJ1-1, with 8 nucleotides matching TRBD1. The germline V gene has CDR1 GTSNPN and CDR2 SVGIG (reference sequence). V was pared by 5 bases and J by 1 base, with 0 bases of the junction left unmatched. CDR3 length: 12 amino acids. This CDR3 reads CAWDRGNTEAFF. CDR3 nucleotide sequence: TGTGCCTGGGACAGGGGGAACACTGAAGCTTTCTTT.

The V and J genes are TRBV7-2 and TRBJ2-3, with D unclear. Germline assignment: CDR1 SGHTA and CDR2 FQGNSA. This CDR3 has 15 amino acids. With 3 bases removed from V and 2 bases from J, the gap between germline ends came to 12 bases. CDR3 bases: TGTGCCAGCAGCTTTGGGGTTCTAGTCACAGATACGCAGTATTTT. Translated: CASSFGVLVTDTQYF.

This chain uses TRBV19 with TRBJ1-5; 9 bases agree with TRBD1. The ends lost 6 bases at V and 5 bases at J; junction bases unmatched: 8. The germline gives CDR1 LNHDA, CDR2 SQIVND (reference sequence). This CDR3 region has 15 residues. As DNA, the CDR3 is TGTGCCAGTAGCGTTACAGGGGGCTGGGATCAGCCCCAGCATTTT. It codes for CASSVTGGWDQPQHF.

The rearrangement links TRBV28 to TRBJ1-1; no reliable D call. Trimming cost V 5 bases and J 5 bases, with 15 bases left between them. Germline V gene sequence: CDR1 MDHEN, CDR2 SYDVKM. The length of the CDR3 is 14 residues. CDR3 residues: CASSGSSMGTEAFF. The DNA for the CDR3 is TGTGCCAGCAGTGGGTCTTCCATGGGGACTGAAGCTTTCTTT. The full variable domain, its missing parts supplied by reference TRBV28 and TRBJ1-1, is DVKVTQSSRYLVKRTGEKVFLECVQDMDHENMFWYRQDPGLGLRLIYFSYDVKMKEKGDIPEGYSVSREKKERFSLILESASTNQTSMYLCASSGSSMGTEAFFGQGTRLTVV.

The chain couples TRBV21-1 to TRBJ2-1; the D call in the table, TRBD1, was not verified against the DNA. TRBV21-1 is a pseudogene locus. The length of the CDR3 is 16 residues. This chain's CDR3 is CASKFADRSSYNEQFF. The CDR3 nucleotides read TGTGCCAGCAAATTCGCGGACAGGAGCTCCTACAATGAGCAGTTCTTC.

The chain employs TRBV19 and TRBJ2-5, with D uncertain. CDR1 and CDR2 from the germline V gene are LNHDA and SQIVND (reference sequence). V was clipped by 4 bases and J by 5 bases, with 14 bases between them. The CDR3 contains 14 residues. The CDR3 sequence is CASSTGPTWETQYF. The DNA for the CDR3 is TGTGCCAGTAGTACCGGACCTACATGGGAGACCCAGTACTTC.

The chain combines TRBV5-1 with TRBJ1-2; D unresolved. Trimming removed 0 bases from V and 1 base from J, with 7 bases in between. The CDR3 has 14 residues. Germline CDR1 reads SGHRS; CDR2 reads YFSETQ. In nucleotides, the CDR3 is TGCGCCAGCAGCTTGGACAGTTATAACTATGGCTACACCTTC. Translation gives CASSLDSYNYGYTF.

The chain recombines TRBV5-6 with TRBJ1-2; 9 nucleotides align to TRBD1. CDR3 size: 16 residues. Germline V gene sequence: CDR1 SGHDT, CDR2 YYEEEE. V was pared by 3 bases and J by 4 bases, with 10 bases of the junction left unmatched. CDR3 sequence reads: CASSSPGTGISYGYTF. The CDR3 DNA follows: TGTGCCAGCAGCTCTCCCGGGACAGGGATCTCCTATGGCTACACCTTC.

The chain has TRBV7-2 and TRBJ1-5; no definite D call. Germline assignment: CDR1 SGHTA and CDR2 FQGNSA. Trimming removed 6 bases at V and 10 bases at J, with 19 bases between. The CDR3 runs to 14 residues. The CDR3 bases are TGTGCCAGCAGTCGAGTGGACCGGTCTCAACCCCAGCATTTT. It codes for CASSRVDRSQPQHF.

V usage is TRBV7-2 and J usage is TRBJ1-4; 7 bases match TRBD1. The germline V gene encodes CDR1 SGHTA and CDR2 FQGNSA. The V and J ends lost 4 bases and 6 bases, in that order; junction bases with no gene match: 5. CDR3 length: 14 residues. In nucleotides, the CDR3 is TGTGCCAGCAGCTCACAGGGGAGGGATGAAAAACTGTTTTTT. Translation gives CASSSQGRDEKLFF.